This TCR beta chain appears in the sequencing data of a study of blood T cell repertoires in COVID-19. Across the whole study: Whether acute or convalescent, the COVID-19 samples came from the United States, Italy and Spain. The analysed material was cDNA or gDNA that came from T cells, B-cell-depleted T cells, or PBMCs.

Germline CDR1 LNHDA, CDR2 SQIVND (reference sequence). V was trimmed by 3 bases and J by 6 bases, leaving 24 bases between them. The CDR3 consists of 18 residues. This clone was counted only a few times. Per the original methods: Amplifying reference gene primers gave estimates of nucleated cell counts. The data were produced by immunoSEQ multiplex PCR, yet TCRdb's version contains in-frame clones alone and is incomplete. D and trimming were read from the DNA, whereas the V and J calls and clone size are those reported in that table. The sample shows about 230,000 clones, approximately 87% of them seen only once.

The TCR comes from a woman in her seventies with active or convalescent COVID-19. Sequencing was performed on peripheral blood. This chain connects TRBV19 to TRBJ1-5, with D possibly matching TRBD1 (6 bases). In DNA, the CDR3 is TGTGCCAGTAGTATCGGGGCCCAAAGGGGGGGTTCCGCTCAGCCCCAGCATTTT. This encodes CASSIGAQRGGSAQPQHF.